One and the same sample provided the 27 T cell receptor beta chains below, sequenced in a study of OX40 agonist ivuxolimab in advanced cancers. Only in-frame clones appear in the TCRdb table, and some are missing; sequencing was by immunoSEQ multiplex PCR. The sample contains about 83,000 clones, approximately 90% of which appear only once. Source: CD4+ or CD8+ T cells sorted from blood, taken in a trial of the OX40 agonist ivuxolimab. The receptors derive from an adult with an advanced solid tumor such as melanoma, head and neck, liver or kidney cancer.

The gene calls are TRBV15 and TRBJ1-3; D may be TRBD1 (6 bases). The CDR3 consists of 14 residues. The V and J ends lost 3 bases and 4 bases respectively, with 10 bases between them. Germline-derived CDR1 and CDR2 are LNHNV and YYDKDF (reference sequence). CDR3 nucleotide sequence: TGTGCCACCAGCAGCAACAGGGCCGGAAACACCATATATTTT. Translation gives CATSSNRAGNTIYF.

The CDR3 bases are TGCGCCAGCACGCCGGCTTCGAGCTCCTACAATGAGCAGTTCTTC. This sequence encodes CASTPASSSYNEQFF. V gene TRBV5-1 combines with J gene TRBJ2-1; D unclear. Trimming pared 6 bases from V and 0 bases from J, leaving 13 bases between. The CDR3 totals 15 residues. Germline loops: CDR1 SGHRS, CDR2 YFSETQ.

The V and J genes are TRBV27 and TRBJ2-1; D gene uncertain. The length of the CDR3 is 14 residues. V dropped 0 bases and J dropped 7 bases, with 10 bases sitting between them. Germline V CDR1 and CDR2: MNHEY, SMNVEV (reference sequence). CDR3 DNA sequence: TGTGCCAGCAGTTTATCTAATGGGAAGAATGAGCAGTTCTTC. Protein: CASSLSNGKNEQFF.

V and J are TRBV5-1 and TRBJ2-5, with D unclear. V lost 5 bases and J 4 bases, leaving 15 bases between the germline ends. This CDR3 is 14 amino acids long. The V gene's germline CDR1 is SGHRS and CDR2 YFSETQ. In nucleotides, the CDR3 is TGCGCCAGCAGTAACTCCCAAGGAGTAGAGACCCAGTACTTC. This codes for CASSNSQGVETQYF.

V gene TRBV7-2 combines with J gene TRBJ2-5, with D maybe TRBD1 (5 bases). V was pared by 3 bases and J by 2 bases, with 13 bases between. The CDR3 totals 15 residues. In germline, CDR1 is SGHTA, CDR2 FQGNSA. The CDR3 DNA sequence: TGTGCCAGCAGCTTCTCCAGGGCCAGTCAAGAGACCCAGTACTTC. It is translated as CASSFSRASQETQYF.

The chain recombines TRBV28 with TRBJ2-7, with 8 nucleotides matching TRBD1. Trimming cost V 3 bases and J 4 bases; bases outside gene matches: 5. Germline V gene sequence: CDR1 MDHEN, CDR2 SYDVKM. The CDR3 spans 14 residues. The CDR3: CASSLTGQEYEQYF. Written as DNA, the CDR3 is TGTGCCAGCAGTTTGACGGGACAGGAATACGAGCAGTACTTC.

J is TRBJ1-1 and V is TRBV5-1, with 11 bases identical to TRBD1. This CDR3 is built from 16 residues. V lost 5 bases, J lost 6 bases, and 12 bases stayed unmatched. Germline V CDR1 and CDR2: SGHRS, YFSETQ. The CDR3 region has the DNA TGCGCCAGCAGAGATTGGAATGGACAGGGGGCTGCTGAAGCTTTCTTT. Protein: CASRDWNGQGAAEAFF.

The chain joins TRBV5-4 to TRBJ2-5; 9 bases line up with TRBD1. Germline V gene data show CDR1 as SGHNT and CDR2 as YYREEE (reference sequence). After removal of 6 bases from V and 4 bases from J, the junction contained 7 bases not matched to a gene. The CDR3 has 14 residues. In DNA, the CDR3 is TGTGCCAGCACCGAGGACAGGGGCCTAGAGACCCAGTACTTC. This gives the protein CASTEDRGLETQYF.

This clone has a single count. Other DNA sequences in the sample encode the same CDR3. The rearrangement links TRBV30 to TRBJ2-1; TRBD1 or TRBD2 may be the D gene (5 bases each). Per the germline V gene, CDR1 is GTSNPN and CDR2 is SVGIG (reference sequence). V lost 0 bases and J lost 0, with 9 bases in between. This CDR3 has 15 amino acids. Written as DNA, the CDR3 is TGTGCCTGGAGTGTTGGTGGGGGCTCCTACAATGAGCAGTTCTTC. Encoded protein: CAWSVGGGSYNEQFF.

This CDR3 is CASSLYRDETQYF. The CDR3 coding sequence is TGTGCCAGCAGCTTATACAGGGATGAGACCCAGTACTTC. The V and J genes are TRBV7-3 and TRBJ2-5, with a possible D match to TRBD1 (6 bases). The V end was cut by 2 bases, the J end by 5 bases, with 9 bases between. The CDR3 spans 13 residues. The V gene's germline CDR1 is SGHTA and CDR2 FQGTGA.

CDR3 bases: TGTGCCAGCAGCCCCTTAGGGGCCCACAATGAGCAGTTCTTC. As protein: CASSPLGAHNEQFF. The chain uses TRBV7-2 and TRBJ2-1, with D possibly matching TRBD1 (5 bases). The CDR3 is made up of 14 amino acids. CDR1 is SGHTA, CDR2 FQGNSA, per germline. Trimming pared 5 bases from V and 5 bases from J, leaving 13 bases between.

The V call is TRBV4-1, the J call TRBJ2-4; D possibly corresponds to TRBD2 (5 bases). Germline CDR1 is MGHRA and CDR2 is YSYEKL. The CDR3 sequence is 16 residues long. Trimming left V 2 bases short and J 10 bases short, with 21 bases between. CDR3 sequence: CASSQPLLGRVRIQYF. The CDR3 region has the DNA TGCGCCAGCAGCCAACCCCTACTAGGGCGGGTTAGGATTCAGTACTTC.

V usage is TRBV9 and J usage is TRBJ2-1, with 7 bases aligning to TRBD2. Looked up from germline, CDR1 is SGDLS and CDR2 is YYNGEE. V shed 3 bases, J shed 7 bases, and the junction held 10 bases outside the gene matches. CDR3 length: 15 amino acids. Here the CDR3 reads CASSASGAAWNEQFF. The CDR3 DNA follows: TGTGCCAGCAGCGCAAGCGGGGCAGCGTGGAATGAGCAGTTCTTC.

V and J are TRBV28 and TRBJ1-4; TRBD1 aligns across 8 bases. CDR3 size: 16 residues. Per germline, CDR1 MDHEN and CDR2 SYDVKM. V shed 6 bases, J shed 4 bases, and the junction held 10 bases outside the gene matches. The CDR3 reads CASSRLGGQVNEKLFF. DNA of the CDR3: TGTGCCAGCAGCCGGCTAGGGGGACAGGTTAATGAAAAACTGTTTTTT.

V is TRBV10-2 and J is TRBJ2-2; TRBD2 matches at 8 bases. The V and J ends lost 0 bases and 4 bases, in that order; junction bases with no gene match: 16. CDR1 is WSHSY and CDR2 is SAAADI in the germline V gene. This CDR3 has 20 amino acids. CDR3: CASSESAAFRGLAGTGELFF. The CDR3 coding sequence is TGCGCCAGCAGTGAGTCGGCCGCGTTCCGGGGCCTAGCGGGCACCGGGGAGCTGTTTTTT.

The J gene is TRBJ2-1, the V gene TRBV5-8, with TRBD2 matching over 7 bases. With 3 bases clipped from V and 4 bases from J, the junction kept 7 bases outside the gene matches. Germline CDR1 reads SGHTS; CDR2 reads YDEGEE. The CDR3 spans 15 residues. The CDR3 is CASSSIAGPYNEQFF. In DNA, the CDR3 is TGTGCCAGCAGCTCAATAGCGGGCCCATACAATGAGCAGTTCTTC.

The chain joins TRBV7-8 to TRBJ2-7, with D possibly being TRBD1 or TRBD2 (5 bases each). Germline V CDR1 and CDR2: SGHVS, FQNEAQ. Between the trimmed V and J ends, which lost 5 bases and 3 bases, there was a span of 17 bases. This CDR3 comprises 15 residues. The CDR3 spells CASSPRRDAGYEQYF. The CDR3 DNA sequence: TGTGCCAGCAGCCCCCGCAGGGACGCCGGCTACGAGCAGTACTTC.

The J gene is TRBJ1-6, the V gene TRBV2, with D perhaps TRBD1 (6 bases). This CDR3 comprises 13 residues. Trimming left V 8 bases short and J 7 bases short, with 12 bases between. Per germline, CDR1 SNHLY and CDR2 FYNNEI. The CDR3 sequence is CASETGANSPLHF. In DNA, the CDR3 is TGTGCCAGCGAGACAGGAGCGAATTCACCCCTCCACTTT.

This rearrangement joins TRBV7-2 to TRBJ2-2, with TRBD2 as a possible D gene (5 bases). CDR3 length: 15 residues. Germline V CDR1 and CDR2: SGHTA, FQGNSA. V was shortened by 1 base and J by 9 bases, with 15 bases between the two germline ends. As DNA, the CDR3 is TGTGCCAGCAGCTTAGATAGAGGGCCCGTGAGGGAGCTGTTTTTT. This sequence encodes CASSLDRGPVRELFF. Looking up the rest from reference TRBV7-2 and TRBJ2-2 gives the full variable domain: GAGVSQSPSNKVTEKGKDVELRCDPISGHTALYWYRQSLGQGLEFLIYFQGNSAPDKSGLPSDRFSAERTGGSVSTLTIQRTQQEDSAVYLCASSLDRGPVRELFFGEGSRLTVL.

The rearrangement joins TRBV2 to TRBJ2-2; D is possibly TRBD1 or TRBD2 (5 bases each). The V gene lost 3 bases and the J gene lost 5 bases, with 16 bases spanning the gap. Per the germline V gene, CDR1 is SNHLY and CDR2 is FYNNEI. The length of the CDR3 is 16 residues. CDR3 nucleotides: TGTGCCAGCAGTGACTATGGGGGAGTAGGAACCGGGGAGCTGTTTTTT. This codes for CASSDYGGVGTGELFF.

The J gene is TRBJ2-1, the V gene TRBV7-9; TRBD1 or TRBD2 may be the D gene (5 bases each). V shed 5 bases and J shed 0 bases, with 17 bases lying between them. The V gene's germline CDR1 is SEHNR and CDR2 FQNEAQ (reference sequence). The CDR3 spans 17 residues. DNA for the CDR3: TGTGCCAGCAGCCAAGGGGTTTCCCGGGGCTCCTACAATGAGCAGTTCTTC. Amino acid sequence: CASSQGVSRGSYNEQFF.

This chain connects TRBV27 to TRBJ2-7; the D is unclear. The CDR3 is made up of 15 amino acids. Germline CDR1 and CDR2: MNHEY and SMNVEV (reference sequence). Trimming took 2 bases from V and 3 from J, leaving 14 bases between them. The CDR3 DNA is TGTGCCAGCAGTTTACTAACTTTTAGGCTCTACGAGCAGTACTTC. Translation: CASSLLTFRLYEQYF.

The chain uses TRBV6-5 and TRBJ2-3; 7 nucleotides line up with TRBD1. Germline V gene data show CDR1 as MNHEY and CDR2 as SVGAGI. The CDR3 spans 14 residues. Trimming cost V 7 bases and J 0 bases; bases outside gene matches: 4. In nucleotides, the CDR3 is TGTGCCAGCACCTGGGACAGTAGCACAGATACGCAGTATTTT. Protein: CASTWDSSTDTQYF.

This clone occurred a few times. The V and J genes are TRBV7-9 and TRBJ2-3, with D hard to call. Trimming removed 4 bases at V and 6 bases at J, with 11 bases between. The CDR3 extends over 13 amino acids. Germline-derived CDR1 and CDR2 are SEHNR and FQNEAQ (reference sequence). The CDR3: CASSSRSPDTQYF. CDR3 coding DNA: TGTGCCAGCAGCTCCCGGAGCCCGGATACGCAGTATTTT.

This clone was counted a few times. The gene calls are TRBV6-6 and TRBJ1-1; 8 bases align to TRBD1. CDR1 and CDR2 (germline): MNHNY, SVGAGI (reference sequence). The CDR3 is 15 residues long. The J segment lost 4 bases and the V segment lost 0 bases, leaving 4 bases of the junction unmatched. CDR3 sequence: CASSYSGTGSTEAFF. The CDR3 coding sequence is TGTGCCAGCAGTTACTCCGGGACAGGTAGCACTGAAGCTTTCTTT.

This clone has a single count. This chain joins TRBV5-6 and TRBJ2-2; TRBD2 might be the D (6 bases). The germline V and J ends were trimmed by 2 bases and 6 bases, with 8 bases remaining between them. Germline V gene sequence: CDR1 SGHDT, CDR2 YYEEEE. This CDR3 spans 13 amino acids. The CDR3 nucleotides are TGTGCCAGCAGCTTCGGGGGAGCCGGGGAGCTGTTTTTT. Residues: CASSFGGAGELFF.

The chain uses TRBV27 and TRBJ1-2; no clear D gene. Trimming removed 3 bases at V and 4 bases at J, with 9 bases between. CDR1 and CDR2 (germline): MNHEY, SMNVEV (reference sequence). The CDR3 is 13 amino acids. This chain's CDR3 is CASSLDAAYGYTF. Here the CDR3 DNA reads TGTGCCAGCAGTTTGGACGCCGCCTATGGCTACACCTTC.